The rows below give T cell receptor beta chains drawn from one sample of a study of blood T cell repertoires in COVID-19. Measured with immunoSEQ multiplex PCR; TCRdb has only the in-frame clones, and not every one. Of about 210,000 clones listed, around 90% are singletons. The sequenced sample was peripheral blood. The receptors originated from a young man with acute or convalescent COVID-19. Each CDR3 is given with its conserved first and last residue. Fields, in order: V gene, J gene, CDR3 protein.

v_call: TRBV18; j_call: TRBJ2-1; cdr3_aa: CASSHRGQARNEQFF
v_call: TRBV27; j_call: TRBJ1-2; cdr3_aa: CASSSTGNGYTF
v_call: TRBV29-1; j_call: TRBJ2-1; cdr3_aa: CSVLGPSPNEQFF
v_call: TRBV5-4; j_call: TRBJ2-1; cdr3_aa: CASSFEGLLNEQFF
v_call: TRBV6-5; j_call: TRBJ1-1; cdr3_aa: CASSFQGYGEAFF
v_call: TRBV6-5; j_call: TRBJ1-2; cdr3_aa: CASSYSAGEGRGYTF
v_call: TRBV11-2; j_call: TRBJ1-5; cdr3_aa: CASSLDRVKPQHF
v_call: TRBV24-1; j_call: TRBJ1-2; cdr3_aa: CATSGRGFNYGYTF
v_call: TRBV28; j_call: TRBJ1-5; cdr3_aa: CASSPGGALNQPQHF
v_call: TRBV7-9; j_call: TRBJ1-3; cdr3_aa: CASSSDRVSGNTIYF
v_call: TRBV7-9; j_call: TRBJ2-7; cdr3_aa: CASSPRGTGPAYEQYF
v_call: TRBV6-5; j_call: TRBJ1-2; cdr3_aa: CASSYGDLRQGWGYTF
v_call: TRBV24-1; j_call: TRBJ2-7; cdr3_aa: CATSESTPRSYEQYF
v_call: TRBV9; j_call: TRBJ1-5; cdr3_aa: CASSVPPERSPQHF
v_call: TRBV2; j_call: TRBJ1-6; cdr3_aa: CASREASSYNSPLHF
v_call: TRBV10-3; j_call: TRBJ2-3; cdr3_aa: CAISNILLGTDTQYF
v_call: TRBV7-3; j_call: TRBJ1-6; cdr3_aa: CASSLGTYNSPLHF
v_call: TRBV11-2; j_call: TRBJ2-3; cdr3_aa: CASSPIGGGPYTQYF
v_call: TRBV29-1; j_call: TRBJ2-1; cdr3_aa: CSVPSTGNYYNEQFF
v_call: TRBV7-8; j_call: TRBJ1-5; cdr3_aa: CASSLEGGQPNQPQHF
v_call: TRBV30; j_call: TRBJ2-5; cdr3_aa: CAWSVTSGPQETQYF
v_call: TRBV2; j_call: TRBJ1-2; cdr3_aa: CASRTNNYGYTF
v_call: TRBV3-1/TRBV3-2; j_call: TRBJ2-1; cdr3_aa: CASSPQGRGGRVYNEQFF
v_call: TRBV2; j_call: TRBJ1-2; cdr3_aa: CASSPGGFEDEDSYGYTF
v_call: TRBV30; j_call: TRBJ2-7; cdr3_aa: CAWSPNQRRGSQYF
v_call: TRBV13; j_call: TRBJ2-3; cdr3_aa: CASSPTSGGDTQYF
v_call: TRBV18; j_call: TRBJ1-1; cdr3_aa: CASSPAGGSTEAFF
v_call: TRBV2; j_call: TRBJ2-2; cdr3_aa: CASIPNGGGGRTGELFF
v_call: TRBV15; j_call: TRBJ2-7; cdr3_aa: CATSRGTGGTYEQYF
v_call: TRBV7-9; j_call: TRBJ1-2; cdr3_aa: CASSSRGTAYGYTF
v_call: TRBV28; j_call: TRBJ1-2; cdr3_aa: CASSLDGHGYTF
v_call: TRBV2; j_call: TRBJ2-7; cdr3_aa: CASRATGGILTYEQYF
v_call: TRBV5-1; j_call: TRBJ1-1; cdr3_aa: CASSSQGVSTEAFF
v_call: TRBV3-1/TRBV3-2; j_call: TRBJ1-6; cdr3_aa: CASSPAGGYSPLHF
v_call: TRBV6-1; j_call: TRBJ2-2; cdr3_aa: CASSESRIANTGELFF
v_call: TRBV28; j_call: TRBJ1-5; cdr3_aa: CASSYTGGGQPQHF
v_call: TRBV6-5; j_call: TRBJ2-3; cdr3_aa: CASRAAVTDTQYF
v_call: TRBV3-1/TRBV3-2; j_call: TRBJ2-3; cdr3_aa: CASSSAGTSTDTQYF
v_call: TRBV18; j_call: TRBJ2-3; cdr3_aa: CASSRASTDTQYF
v_call: TRBV25-1; j_call: TRBJ2-3; cdr3_aa: CASSDLTDTQYF
v_call: TRBV19; j_call: TRBJ2-5; cdr3_aa: CASSVTGGQGSQYF
v_call: TRBV5-5; j_call: TRBJ2-4; cdr3_aa: CASSLEFGGTLLIAKNIQYF
v_call: TRBV5-1; j_call: TRBJ2-2; cdr3_aa: CASSPGSNTGELFF
v_call: TRBV19; j_call: TRBJ2-4; cdr3_aa: CASSMLTGGYIQYF
v_call: TRBV27; j_call: TRBJ2-7; cdr3_aa: CASSFTAGAFYEQYF
v_call: TRBV30; j_call: TRBJ1-4; cdr3_aa: CAWSLTPSYGEKLFF
v_call: TRBV4-1; j_call: TRBJ1-6; cdr3_aa: CASSLLAGQGSSPLHF
v_call: TRBV29-1; j_call: TRBJ1-2; cdr3_aa: CSVVGQDTDYGYTF
v_call: TRBV5-8; j_call: TRBJ1-5; cdr3_aa: CASSFTGGNSNQPQHF
v_call: TRBV19; j_call: TRBJ2-3; cdr3_aa: CASSKPGGTPRADTQYF
v_call: TRBV7-9; j_call: TRBJ1-6; cdr3_aa: CASSAEGAQSPLHF
v_call: TRBV24-1; j_call: TRBJ2-1; cdr3_aa: CATSDSGGGGTGYEQFF
v_call: TRBV3-1/TRBV3-2; j_call: TRBJ1-3; cdr3_aa: CASSSDSRGTIYF
v_call: TRBV5-4; j_call: TRBJ1-1; cdr3_aa: CASIIQGANTEAFF
v_call: TRBV28; j_call: TRBJ2-3; cdr3_aa: CASSLRTYTDTQYF